This passage covers 26 T cell receptor beta chains from one sample sequenced in a study of CD8 T cells in Susac syndrome. Reverse transcription of roughly 0.5 to 1 ug RNA was performed with random hexamers. TCRdb fed the immunoSEQ multiplex PCR reads into MiXCR, producing one record per CDR3 protein. Altogether 200,000 to 250,000 distinct CDR3 sequences are present, approximately 94% being singletons, with the ten largest covering 0.15%. The sample taken for sequencing was CD4+ T cells from PBMCs. These receptors originate from a human donor with Susac syndrome.

This chain links TRBV6-2 or TRBV6-3 with TRBJ1-6; no definite D call. Germline V gene data show CDR1 as MNHEY and CDR2 as SVGEGT. The CDR3 covers 13 residues. V dropped 4 bases and J dropped 7 bases, with 8 bases sitting between them. The CDR3 loop reads CASSWPGNSPLHF. The CDR3 coding sequence is TGTGCCAGCAGTTGGCCCGGGAATTCACCCCTCCACTTT.

V gene TRBV20-1 combines with J gene TRBJ1-5; D ambiguous. Germline V lookup: CDR1 DFQATT, CDR2 SNEGSKA (reference sequence). The CDR3 length is 13 residues. The ends were cut back, 2 bases at V and 6 bases at J, with 11 bases in the middle. CDR3 DNA sequence: TGCAGTGCTAGACGGACTGGGCTTCAGCCCCAGCATTTT. Amino acid sequence: CSARRTGLQPQHF.

This rearrangement joins TRBV4-1 to TRBJ1-5; tentatively, D is TRBD1 (5 bases). The CDR3 extends over 15 amino acids. Trimming stripped 4 bases from V and 0 bases from J, with 10 bases between. The germline V gene has CDR1 MGHRA and CDR2 YSYEKL. CDR3 DNA sequence: TGCGCCAGCAGCCCTTGGGGGGATAGCAATCAGCCCCAGCATTTT. It codes for CASSPWGDSNQPQHF.

This clonotype was seen only once. V is TRBV20-1 and J is TRBJ2-3, with 7 bases identical to TRBD2. CDR3 length: 14 amino acids. V lost 6 bases and J lost 0; bases outside the gene matches: 6. CDR1 and CDR2 (germline): DFQATT, SNEGSKA (reference sequence). CDR3 amino acids: CSALGGTSTDTQYF. In nucleotides, the CDR3 is TGCAGTGCCCTCGGGGGGACTAGCACAGATACGCAGTATTTT.

The chain recombines TRBV12-3 or TRBV12-4 with TRBJ2-1; 12 bases map to TRBD2. This CDR3 has 19 residues. V lost 6 bases to trimming and J lost 6 bases; unmatched junction nucleotides: 18. DNA of the CDR3: TGTGCCAGCAGCCGCGATCCCGGACTAGCGGGGCCGAGTGGCAATGAGCAGTTCTTC. Its translation is CASSRDPGLAGPSGNEQFF.

This chain uses TRBV7-2 with TRBJ2-5; 13 bases are shared with TRBD2. CDR1 and CDR2 from the germline V gene are SGHTA and FQGNSA. The CDR3 is made up of 16 amino acids. The V gene end was trimmed by 5 bases and the J gene end by 2 bases; junction bases not matched to a gene: 5. The CDR3 sequence: CASSLLAGGGQETQYF. The CDR3 DNA sequence: TGTGCCAGCAGCCTACTAGCGGGGGGGGGTCAAGAGACCCAGTACTTC.

The V gene is TRBV28, the J gene TRBJ1-1, with a possible D match to TRBD1 (5 bases). V lost 6 bases, J lost 0 bases, and 14 bases lay in between. Per germline, CDR1 MDHEN and CDR2 SYDVKM. This CDR3 is built from 15 residues. The CDR3 spells CASRDYSGMNTEAFF. The DNA for the CDR3 is TGTGCCAGCAGGGACTACTCAGGGATGAACACTGAAGCTTTCTTT.

The chain has TRBV28 and TRBJ2-2; 9 nucleotides align to TRBD1. V shed 5 bases, J shed 3 bases, and the junction held 7 bases outside the gene matches. The germline V gene encodes CDR1 MDHEN and CDR2 SYDVKM. The CDR3 runs 16 residues. Written as DNA, the CDR3 is TGTGCCAGCAGTGTACCGGGACAGGGTTACACCGGGGAGCTGTTTTTT. Residues: CASSVPGQGYTGELFF. The full variable domain, rest sourced from reference TRBV28 and TRBJ2-2, is DVKVTQSSRYLVKRTGEKVFLECVQDMDHENMFWYRQDPGLGLRLIYFSYDVKMKEKGDIPEGYSVSREKKERFSLILESASTNQTSMYLCASSVPGQGYTGELFFGEGSRLTVL.

The rearrangement uses TRBV6-5 and TRBJ2-5, with D tentatively TRBD1 or TRBD2 (7 bases each). This CDR3 spans 17 amino acids. Germline CDR1 reads MNHEY; CDR2 reads SVGAGI. V lost 4 bases to trimming and J lost 6 bases, with 24 bases between them. The DNA for the CDR3 is TGTGCCAGCAGTTTACAGGGGAGGGCGCAAATGGAGCAGACCCAGTACTTC. It encodes CASSLQGRAQMEQTQYF.

The V call is TRBV19, the J call TRBJ2-7, with 7 positions matching TRBD1. This CDR3 spans 12 amino acids. Germline CDR1 and CDR2: LNHDA and SQIVND (reference sequence). J gave up 5 bases and V 5 bases, and 3 bases lay outside the gene matches. The CDR3 DNA follows: TGTGCCAGTAGTGGACAGGCCGACGAGCAGTACTTC. Translation: CASSGQADEQYF.

The J gene is TRBJ2-2, the V gene TRBV12-5; D not resolved. V shed 6 bases and J shed 2 bases, with 16 bases lying between them. The CDR3 is 16 residues long. CDR1 and CDR2 (germline): LGHNT, FRNRAP. This CDR3 reads CASGPPVVGNTGELFF. CDR3 nucleotide sequence: TGTGCTAGTGGCCCCCCTGTGGTCGGTAACACCGGGGAGCTGTTTTTT.

The J gene is TRBJ1-1, the V gene TRBV9; D perhaps matches TRBD1 (5 bases). The CDR3 contains 15 residues. Germline V gene data show CDR1 as SGDLS and CDR2 as YYNGEE. Trimming stripped 4 bases from V and 8 bases from J, with 21 bases between. This chain's CDR3 is CASSSQTDPGEEAFF. For the CDR3, the DNA is TGTGCCAGCAGCTCCCAGACAGATCCCGGCGAAGAAGCTTTCTTT.

The chain combines TRBV6-2 or TRBV6-3 with TRBJ2-1; no clear D gene. The CDR3 runs 15 residues. Trimming pared 5 bases from V and 5 bases from J, leaving 16 bases between. Germline assignment: CDR1 MNHEY and CDR2 SVGEGT. CDR3 region: CASSGRSPRNNEQFF. The CDR3 coding sequence is TGTGCCAGCAGTGGGCGGTCCCCTCGTAACAATGAGCAGTTCTTC.

Only a few counts were recorded for this clonotype. The V and J genes are TRBV20-1 and TRBJ1-4; no reliable D call. CDR1 DFQATT and CDR2 SNEGSKA come from the germline V gene (reference sequence). The length of the CDR3 is 12 residues. Trimming removed 1 base from V and 3 bases from J, with 3 bases in between. CDR3 protein: CSARVPNEKLFF. The DNA for the CDR3 is TGCAGTGCTAGAGTTCCTAATGAAAAACTGTTTTTT.

The chain uses TRBV5-4 and TRBJ1-2; the D is unclear. Looked up from germline, CDR1 is SGHNT and CDR2 is YYREEE (reference sequence). Trimming removed 0 bases from V and 2 bases from J, with 8 bases in between. The CDR3 loop spans 14 amino acids. CDR3 in amino acids: CASSLAGRNYGYTF. CDR3 nucleotide sequence: TGTGCCAGCAGCTTGGCCGGTCGGAACTATGGCTACACCTTC.

The gene calls are TRBV29-1 and TRBJ2-7; the D call may be TRBD1 or TRBD2 (5 bases each). Per the germline V gene, CDR1 is SQVTM and CDR2 is ANQGSEA. The CDR3 is made up of 13 amino acids. Deletions cut 2 bases from V and 2 bases from J, with 10 bases between. CDR3 bases: TGCAGCGTTGAATCGGGGACGGCCTACGAGCAGTACTTC. Amino acid sequence: CSVESGTAYEQYF.

The chain recombines TRBV29-1 with TRBJ1-1; D is undetermined. Germline-derived CDR1 and CDR2 are SQVTM and ANQGSEA. The CDR3 runs 12 residues. Trimming took 3 bases from V and 8 from J, leaving 13 bases between them. The CDR3 reads CSVDRSRIEAFF. The CDR3, as DNA: TGCAGCGTTGACAGGTCGCGTATCGAAGCTTTCTTT.

This clonotype was seen just once. V gene TRBV29-1 combines with J gene TRBJ1-4, with D possibly matching TRBD1 (6 bases). The germline V gene has CDR1 SQVTM and CDR2 ANQGSEA. Trimming shortened V by 4 bases and J by 8 bases, and 20 bases separated the two germline ends. This CDR3 comprises 15 residues. In DNA, the CDR3 is TGCAGCGTTGTCCTAAGGGGAGGGACACCCGAAAAACTGTTTTTT. Protein sequence: CSVVLRGGTPEKLFF.

The CDR3 nucleotides read TGCAGTGCTCCCTGGGACAGGAGAACCTTTCAGGATACGCAGTATTTT. It encodes CSAPWDRRTFQDTQYF. This chain connects TRBV20-1 to TRBJ2-3, with 8 bases fitting TRBD1. The CDR3 is 16 amino acids. The V segment lost 5 bases and the J segment 6 bases; nucleotides outside the gene matches: 16. The germline CDR1 and CDR2 sequences are DFQATT and SNEGSKA (reference sequence).

V usage is TRBV3-1 and J usage is TRBJ1-2, with 7 bases identical to TRBD1. CDR1 is LGHDT, CDR2 YNNKEL, per germline (reference sequence). This CDR3 has 15 amino acids. With 0 bases clipped from V and 4 bases from J, the junction kept 5 bases outside the gene matches. CDR3 DNA sequence: TGTGCCAGCAGCCAAGATTACCAGGGGGGCTATGGCTACACCTTC. As protein: CASSQDYQGGYGYTF.

This clonotype has a single count. The J gene is TRBJ2-5, the V gene TRBV24-1; no definite D call. Per the germline V gene, CDR1 is KGHDR and CDR2 is SFDVKD. The CDR3 covers 14 residues. Trimming removed 5 bases from V and 2 bases from J, with 11 bases in between. Here the CDR3 DNA reads TGTGCCACCAGTGTGGATGGTGCACAAGAGACCCAGTACTTC. It specifies CATSVDGAQETQYF.

The chain is built from TRBV5-1 and TRBJ2-2; D not certain. V was shortened by 4 bases and J by 0 bases, with 10 bases between the two germline ends. The CDR3 covers 15 residues. The V gene's germline CDR1 is SGHRS and CDR2 YFSETQ. CDR3 sequence reads: CASSGGLTNTGELFF. Written as DNA, the CDR3 is TGCGCCAGCAGCGGCGGCCTAACGAACACCGGGGAGCTGTTTTTT.

This clonotype occurred once. The rearrangement joins TRBV28 to TRBJ2-7; TRBD1 is a possible D gene (5 bases). Germline V gene data show CDR1 as MDHEN and CDR2 as SYDVKM. Trimming shortened V by 6 bases and J by 2 bases, and 20 bases separated the two germline ends. The CDR3 spans 16 residues. CDR3 sequence (DNA): TGTGCCAGCAGCCGTGTTATGGGGCTGGGTACCTACGAGCAGTACTTC. Amino acids: CASSRVMGLGTYEQYF.

This clonotype was observed once. The chain has TRBV27 and TRBJ1-2; the match to TRBD1 covers 7 bases. The V gene's germline CDR1 is MNHEY and CDR2 SMNVEV (reference sequence). The CDR3 has 16 amino acids. V shed 5 bases and J 2 bases; nucleotides not matched to a gene: 11. CDR3 sequence reads: CASSRSRDSGNYGYTF. The CDR3 coding sequence is TGTGCCAGCAGTCGCAGTCGGGACAGTGGGAACTATGGCTACACCTTC.

The chain combines TRBV29-1 with TRBJ1-1, with TRBD1 as a possible D gene (6 bases). The V end lost 7 bases, the J end lost 5 bases, and 20 bases lay between the germline ends. Germline V gene lookup returns CDR1 SQVTM and CDR2 ANQGSEA. This CDR3 region has 14 residues. CDR3 coding DNA: TGCAGCGCCGTACAGGGAGGTGAGGTAACTGAAGCTTTCTTT. Protein sequence: CSAVQGGEVTEAFF. Full variable domain (outside the CDR3, taken from reference TRBV29-1 and TRBJ1-1): SAVISQKPSRDICQRGTSLTIQCQVDSQVTMMFWYRQQPGQSLTLIATANQGSEATYESGFVIDKFPISRPNLTFSTLTVSNMSPEDSSIYLCSAVQGGEVTEAFFGQGTRLTVV.

The rearrangement links TRBV6-2 or TRBV6-3 to TRBJ1-1; 10 positions match TRBD1. The trim removed 8 bases at V and 4 bases at J, leaving 4 bases unmatched. CDR1 and CDR2 from the germline V gene are MNHEY and SVGEGT. CDR3 length: 13 residues. In DNA form, the CDR3 reads TGTGCCAGCCGGGACAGGGGAGCCACTGAAGCTTTCTTT. It encodes CASRDRGATEAFF.